This TCR beta chain is drawn from a study of blood T cell repertoires in COVID-19. About the study: The origin of the acute and convalescent COVID-19 samples was the United States, Italy and Spain. The cDNA or gDNA used as material had been derived from T cells, B-cell-depleted T cells, or PBMCs.

J was trimmed by 1 base and V by 6 bases; bases with no gene match: 3. CDR3 length equals 14 residues. Per the germline V gene, CDR1 is MNHEY and CDR2 is SVGAGI. Under the authors' procedure: How many nucleated cells were present was estimated from reference gene primer amplification. The protocol was immunoSEQ multiplex PCR, while the TCRdb copy is restricted to in-frame clones and leaves out a portion. V and J calls and clone size come straight from that table; D and trimming were deduced from the DNA. The table has a few hundred thousand clones, around four fifths seen once. This chain joins TRBV6-5 and TRBJ1-1, with TRBD1 matching 9 bases. The receptor comes from a woman between 50 and 59 years old with acute or convalescent COVID-19. Sequencing used peripheral blood. For the CDR3, the DNA is TGTGCCAGCAGAGACAGGGGGAAGAACACTGAAGCTTTCTTT. Protein product: CASRDRGKNTEAFF.